This T cell receptor (beta chain) was profiled in a study of T cell clonotyping in hematopoietic cell transplantation. Regarding the study as a whole: After transplant, recipient diversity fell while pathologically expanded clonotypes grew through day 180. Broader posttransplant TCR repertoire diversity was predicted by graft donor and pretransplant recipient Inverse Simpson Index values.

Germline V lookup: CDR1 SQVTM, CDR2 ANQGSEA. This CDR3 contains 16 residues. V lost 3 bases to trimming and J lost 0 bases, with 17 bases between them. In the case of this clone: Its matching antigen is unknown.

Clones were sequenced by immunoSEQ multiplex PCR, and TCRdb holds only the in-frame ones, with some missing. This repertoire shows fewer than 70,000 clones, 94% found once; its top ten account for 1.5% to 2%. The rearrangement joins TRBV29-1 to TRBJ1-1; no clear D. Sequencing input: peripheral blood mononuclear cells. The receptor's source is a man in his forties or fifties in good health. Some clones in this sample may be carry-over from other donors' samples. The CDR3 region is CSVEDTGLGLNTEAFF. The CDR3 nucleotides read TGCAGCGTTGAGGATACTGGGCTGGGTTTGAACACTGAAGCTTTCTTT. The full variable domain, in which reference TRBV29-1 and TRBJ1-1 provide the parts outside the CDR3, is SAVISQKPSRDICQRGTSLTIQCQVDSQVTMMFWYRQQPGQSLTLIATANQGSEATYESGFVIDKFPISRPNLTFSTLTVSNMSPEDSSIYLCSVEDTGLGLNTEAFFGQGTRLTVV.